These T cell receptor beta chains were read from a single sample in a study of cytomegalovirus exposure and HLA in healthy donors. Sequencing was performed with immunoSEQ multiplex PCR; in TCRdb, only in-frame clones are kept and a portion is missing. The data show around 200,000 clones, about 79% seen once. The sequenced material came from PBMCs. Source of these receptors: a girl aged 2 to 9 in good health and CMV-seropositive. Both conserved end residues are part of each CDR3. The D gene is left open where the match is weak. Clone size is shown for a subset of rows, as once, few, many or a class of expanded clone.

TRBJ2-3,-,TRBV19,TRBD1,CASDDRGGRTQYF,TGTGCCAGTGATGACAGGGGTGGAAGGACGCAGTATTTT
TRBJ1-2,-,TRBV29-1,-,CSVERIGDYGYTF,TGCAGCGTTGAAAGAATCGGGGACTATGGCTACACCTTC
TRBJ1-2,-,TRBV4-1,TRBD1,CASSQTQGVGYGYTF,TGCGCCAGCAGCCAGACACAGGGGGTTGGGTATGGCTACACCTTC
TRBJ2-1,-,TRBV27,TRBD2,CASSLLTSGSYNEQFF,TGTGCCAGCAGTTTGCTGACTAGCGGGAGCTACAATGAGCAGTTCTTC
TRBJ1-2,-,TRBV7-2,TRBD1,CASSLLGQGAAQLGYTF,TGTGCCAGCAGCTTACTCGGCCAGGGGGCCGCTCAGCTTGGCTACACCTTC
TRBJ2-2,few,TRBV19,TRBD1,CASSMGTEGNRELFF,TGTGCCAGTAGTATGGGGACAGAGGGGAACCGGGAGCTGTTTTTT
TRBJ2-3,-,TRBV5-1,-,CASSLARDTQYF,TGCGCCAGCAGCTTGGCCCGGGATACGCAGTATTTT
TRBJ2-7,-,TRBV28,-,CASSLVQGSYEQYF,TGTGCCAGCAGTTTGGTACAGGGTTCCTACGAGCAGTACTTC
TRBJ2-7,-,TRBV5-1,TRBD2,CASSFGAGGSVSYEQYF,TGCGCCAGCAGCTTCGGGGCGGGCGGGAGCGTCTCCTACGAGCAGTACTTC
TRBJ1-2,once,TRBV6-5,-,CASSPTGIYGYTF,TGTGCCAGCAGCCCAACGGGTATCTATGGCTACACCTTC
TRBJ2-7,few,TRBV4-1,-,CASSRTRDKTSEQYF,TGCGCCAGCAGCCGCACACGGGACAAAACCTCCGAGCAGTACTTC
TRBJ1-2,-,TRBV29-1,-,CSARDSQGYTF,TGCAGCGCCCGGGACTCTCAAGGCTACACCTTC
TRBJ2-1,-,TRBV4-1,TRBD2,CASSQLAESSYNEQFF,TGCGCCAGCAGCCAACTAGCGGAGAGCTCCTACAATGAGCAGTTCTTC
TRBJ2-1,few,TRBV2,-,CASRTNGQFF,TGTGCCAGCAGGACTAACGGGCAGTTCTTC
TRBJ2-7,-,TRBV5-1,-,CASKVGELGEQYF,TGCGCCAGCAAAGTCGGGGAATTGGGGGAGCAGTACTTC
TRBJ2-1,-,TRBV6-5,TRBD2,CASKESGDYNEQFF,TGTGCCAGCAAGGAGAGCGGGGATTACAATGAGCAGTTCTTC
TRBJ1-5,once,TRBV28,-,CASSLGRGGVQHF,TGTGCCAGCAGTTTAGGGAGGGGGGGGGTCCAGCATTTT
TRBJ2-4,-,TRBV12-5,-,CASGSQGIAKNIQYF,TGTGCTAGTGGTTCACAGGGAATAGCCAAAAACATTCAGTACTTC
TRBJ1-4,-,TRBV18,-,CASSGQENEKLFF,TGTGCCAGCTCGGGACAAGAGAATGAAAAACTGTTTTTT
TRBJ1-1,few,TRBV6-1,-,CASRSTANTEAFF,TGTGCCAGCAGATCGACAGCCAACACTGAAGCTTTCTTT
TRBJ1-2,-,TRBV29-1,-,CSVEEDISYGYTF,TGCAGCGTTGAGGAAGACATTAGTTATGGCTACACCTTC
TRBJ2-2,-,TRBV5-6,-,CASSLGIGELFF,TGTGCCAGCAGCCTGGGTATCGGGGAGCTGTTTTTT
TRBJ2-3,-,TRBV10-1,TRBD2,CASRSGRGGTDTQYF,TGCGCCAGCAGGAGCGGGAGAGGGGGCACAGATACGCAGTATTTT
TRBJ1-5,-,TRBV4-1,-,CASSQEARNWQPQHF,TGCGCCAGCAGCCAAGAAGCACGCAATTGGCAGCCCCAGCATTTT
TRBJ2-7,-,TRBV7-6,TRBD1,CASSLAPTGVGDEQYF,TGTGCCAGCAGCCTTGCTCCGACAGGGGTTGGTGACGAGCAGTACTTC
TRBJ2-1,-,TRBV5-5,TRBD1,CASSLRGTGGNEQFF,TGTGCCAGCAGCTTGAGGGGGACAGGGGGCAATGAGCAGTTCTTC
TRBJ1-6,-,TRBV9,TRBD1,CASSVGSGGGSPLHF,TGTGCCAGCAGCGTAGGGTCAGGGGGTGGGTCACCCCTCCACTTT
TRBJ1-2,once,TRBV2,-,CASSASGRTYGYTF,TGTGCCAGCAGTGCATCGGGCAGGACATATGGCTACACCTTC
TRBJ1-1,few,TRBV6-6,-,CASIMGGNTEAFF,TGTGCCAGCATCATGGGGGGGAACACTGAAGCTTTCTTT
TRBJ2-7,-,TRBV14,TRBD1,CASSQEGPGQVSYEQYF,TGTGCCAGCAGCCAAGAGGGCCCGGGACAGGTGTCCTACGAGCAGTACTTC
TRBJ2-5,-,TRBV28,TRBD2,CASSQREGQETQYF,TGTGCCAGCAGCCAGCGGGAGGGCCAGGAGACCCAGTACTTC